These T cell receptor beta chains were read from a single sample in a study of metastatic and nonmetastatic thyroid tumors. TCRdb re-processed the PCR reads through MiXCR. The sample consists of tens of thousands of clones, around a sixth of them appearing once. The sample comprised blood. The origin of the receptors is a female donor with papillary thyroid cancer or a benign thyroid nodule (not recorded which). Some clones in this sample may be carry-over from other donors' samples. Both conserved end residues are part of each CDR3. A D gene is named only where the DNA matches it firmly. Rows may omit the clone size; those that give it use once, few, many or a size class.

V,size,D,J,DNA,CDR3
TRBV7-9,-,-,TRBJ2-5,TGTGCCAGCAGCAGAGCCGGGACATGGCGACCGACCCAGTACTTC,CASSRAGTWRPTQYF
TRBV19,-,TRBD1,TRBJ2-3,TGTGCCAGTAGCCCACGCAGGGGGACCCTCACCACAGATACGCAGTATTTT,CASSPRRGTLTTDTQYF
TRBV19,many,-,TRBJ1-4,TGTGCCAGTAGAGATCCGGGAGCCACCTACGGGGGTGAAAAACTGTTTTTT,CASRDPGATYGGEKLFF
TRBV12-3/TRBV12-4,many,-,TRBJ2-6,TGTGCCAGCAGTTTGCGCCGCCAGATCGAAATTTTTGGGGCCAACGTCCTGACTTTC,CASSLRRQIEIFGANVLTF
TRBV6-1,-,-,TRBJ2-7,TGTGCCAGCAGTGCGGGCCCCTCGGGTGTCAAGCAGTACTTC,CASSAGPSGVKQYF
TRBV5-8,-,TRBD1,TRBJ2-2,TGTGCCAGCAGCTGGCAGGGGGCGGACACCGGGGAGCTGTTTTTT,CASSWQGADTGELFF
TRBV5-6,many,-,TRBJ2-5,TGTGCCAGCAGCTTGGCCGATAGTTTAGGGGGTTGGAAGACCCAGTACTTC,CASSLADSLGGWKTQYF
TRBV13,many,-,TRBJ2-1,TGTGCCAGCAGCTCTAGGGTGAGGAATGAGCAGTTCTTC,CASSSRVRNEQFF
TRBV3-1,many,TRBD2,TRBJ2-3,TGTGCCAGCGGGCGGGAGGCGTCCCTCACAGATACGCAGTATTTT,CASGREASLTDTQYF
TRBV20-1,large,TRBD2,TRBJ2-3,TGCAGTGCGGGGGAGGCTAGCGGAACAGATACGCAGTATTTT,CSAGEASGTDTQYF
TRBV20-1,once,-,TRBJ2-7,TGCAGTGCTAGAGAAACGGGGGCAGGCCCGGCGGAGCAGTACTTC,CSARETGAGPAEQYF
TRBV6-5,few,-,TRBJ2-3,TGTGCCAGCAGTTCCGCGGGGTATACGCAGTATTTT,CASSSAGYTQYF
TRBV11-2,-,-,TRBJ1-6,TGTGCCAGCAGCCTCCTAGCGGGCTACCGTAATTCACCCCTCCACTTT,CASSLLAGYRNSPLHF
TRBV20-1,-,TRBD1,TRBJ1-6,TGCAGTGCTATTCCGGACAGGACGACATCACCCCTCCACTTT,CSAIPDRTTSPLHF
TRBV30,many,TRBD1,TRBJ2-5,TGTGCCTGGACCCGGACAGGGCCTAGGGAGACCCAGTACTTC,CAWTRTGPRETQYF
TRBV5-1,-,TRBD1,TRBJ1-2,TGCGCCAGCAGCCCACTGACAGGGGGCTACACCTTC,CASSPLTGGYTF
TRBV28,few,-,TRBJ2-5,TGTGCCAGCAGTAGACATGGAAAGGACCAAGAGACCCAGTACTTC,CASSRHGKDQETQYF
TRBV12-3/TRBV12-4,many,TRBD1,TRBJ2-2,TGTGCCAGCAGTTTCGGACAGGGGGCGACGCTCGCGAACACCGGGGAGCTGTTTTTT,CASSFGQGATLANTGELFF
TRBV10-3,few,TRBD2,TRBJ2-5,TGTGCCATCAGAGCGGGAGGACGCCCGGATAGCGAAGAAACACAGTACTTC,CAIRAGGRPDSEETQYF
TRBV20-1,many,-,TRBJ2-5,TGCAGTGCTAGAGATAGCATTAGCTTGGACGAGACCCAGTACTTC,CSARDSISLDETQYF
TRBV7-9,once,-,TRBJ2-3,TGTGCCAGCATCTTAGACGGGGTACCAGATACGCAGTATTTT,CASILDGVPDTQYF
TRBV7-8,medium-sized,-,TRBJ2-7,TGTGCCAGCAGCGTAGGCTACGAGCAGTACTTC,CASSVGYEQYF
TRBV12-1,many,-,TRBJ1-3,TGTGCCGGCCTCCCGCGGTCTGGAAACACCATATATTTT,CAGLPRSGNTIYF
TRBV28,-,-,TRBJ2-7,TGTGCCAGCAGTTTAAAATTTACAGGGATCTACGAGCAGTACTTC,CASSLKFTGIYEQYF
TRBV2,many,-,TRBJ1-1,TGTGCCAGCAGTTGGACAGAAGGAGAAGCTTTCTTT,CASSWTEGEAFF
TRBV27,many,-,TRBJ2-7,TGTGCCAGCAGTTTAGGAGTCCACTCCTACGAGCAGTACTTC,CASSLGVHSYEQYF
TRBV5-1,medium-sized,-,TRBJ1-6,TGCGCCAGCAGCTTGGACGGGGCCAATAATTCACCCCTCCACTTT,CASSLDGANNSPLHF
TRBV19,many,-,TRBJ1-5,TGTGCCAGTAGACCCAGGGGTTTGGGCAATCAGCCCCAGCATTTT,CASRPRGLGNQPQHF
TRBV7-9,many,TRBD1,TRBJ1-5,TGTGCCAGCAGCTTAGGGTCCGGGACAGGGTTTTACAATCAGCCCCAGCATTTT,CASSLGSGTGFYNQPQHF